Each of the 12 T cell receptor beta chains below was sequenced from the same sample in a study of cytomegalovirus exposure and HLA in healthy donors. The PCR ran on 60 Vbeta and 13 Jbeta primers. Generated by immunoSEQ multiplex PCR, the TCRdb table keeps only in-frame clones and is missing some. The table for this sample gives more than 65,000 clones. Sequenced input: PBMCs. Every receptor here comes from a man aged 35-49 years in good health and CMV-seronegative.

The chain carries TRBV27 and TRBJ1-5; D not resolved. Germline-derived CDR1 and CDR2 are MNHEY and SMNVEV (reference sequence). The V end was cut by 5 bases, the J end by 2 bases, with 10 bases between. There are 14 residues in the CDR3. CDR3 residues: CASSPPGGNQPQHF. In DNA, the CDR3 is TGTGCCAGCAGTCCCCCCGGGGGCAATCAGCCCCAGCATTTT.

This chain uses TRBV6-6 with TRBJ1-1; D is possibly TRBD1 (5 bases). The CDR3 is 12 amino acids. The germline gives CDR1 MNHNY, CDR2 SVGAGI (reference sequence). Trimming stripped 2 bases from V and 8 bases from J, with 9 bases between. The CDR3, as DNA: TGTGCCAGCAGTTACCCGTCAGGGGAAGCTTTCTTT. Translating it yields CASSYPSGEAFF.

The chain carries TRBV29-1 and TRBJ1-5; D call uncertain. Looked up from germline, CDR1 is SQVTM and CDR2 is ANQGSEA. Trimming pared 6 bases from V and 0 bases from J, leaving 9 bases between. The CDR3 covers 13 residues. The DNA of the CDR3 is TGCAGCGTAGCTCTCGATAGCAATCAGCCCCAGCATTTT. It specifies CSVALDSNQPQHF.

This rearrangement joins TRBV5-1 to TRBJ2-7, with D possibly matching TRBD2 (5 bases). The germline V and J ends were trimmed by 0 bases and 2 bases, with 12 bases remaining between them. This CDR3 contains 15 residues. Germline V CDR1 and CDR2: SGHRS, YFSETQ. Here the CDR3 reads CASSLGAGETYEQYF. The CDR3 bases are TGCGCCAGCAGCTTGGGCGCCGGGGAGACCTACGAGCAGTACTTC.

The V gene is TRBV5-1, the J gene TRBJ1-5; 7 bases match TRBD1. Per germline, CDR1 SGHRS and CDR2 YFSETQ. The CDR3 spans 14 residues. The V and J ends lost 4 bases and 2 bases, in that order; junction bases with no gene match: 3. This CDR3 reads CASSGGTGNQPQHF. In DNA, the CDR3 is TGCGCCAGCAGCGGGGGGACAGGCAATCAGCCCCAGCATTTT.

The chain couples TRBV11-1 to TRBJ1-2; D ambiguous. CDR1 is SGHAT, CDR2 FQDESV, per germline (reference sequence). The ends were cut back, 5 bases at V and 3 bases at J, with 13 bases in the middle. The CDR3 runs to 14 residues. This chain's CDR3 is CASSLGLEHYGYTF. The CDR3 DNA reads as TGTGCCAGCAGCCTAGGGTTAGAACACTATGGCTACACCTTC.

The CDR3: CASSRDSGGANSPLHF. Written as DNA, the CDR3 is TGTGCCAGCAGCCGGGACTCAGGAGGAGCTAATTCACCCCTCCACTTT. The V call is TRBV7-9, the J call TRBJ1-6; TRBD1 might be the D (5 bases). Germline V gives CDR1 SEHNR, CDR2 FQNEAQ (reference sequence). The ends were cut back, 5 bases at V and 6 bases at J, with 17 bases in the middle. The CDR3 is 16 amino acids.

Notes on this clone: The germline gene is not matched at one end of the junction; a read error may be the cause. This chain links TRBV18 with TRBJ2-7, with D perhaps TRBD1 (6 bases). In germline, CDR1 is KGHSH, CDR2 LQKENI. This CDR3 has 16 residues. As DNA, the CDR3 is TGTGCCAGCTCACCAAGGGACAACCCCGTGGGTCCCGAGAAGTACTTC. It encodes CASSPRDNPVGPEKYF. The whole variable domain, remainder taken from reference TRBV18 and TRBJ2-7, is NAGVMQNPRHLVRRRGQEARLRCSPMKGHSHVYWYRQLPEEGLKFMVYLQKENIIDESGMPKERFSAEFPKEGPSILRIQQVVRGDSAAYFCASSPRDNPVGPEKYFGPGTRLTVT.

The chain links TRBV5-1 to TRBJ2-1; 12 nucleotides align to TRBD2. This CDR3 has 15 amino acids. V shed 4 bases, J shed 4 bases, and the junction held 3 bases outside the gene matches. From germline, CDR1 is SGHRS and CDR2 YFSETQ. The CDR3 nucleotides read TGCGCCAGCAGCCGAACTAGCGGGGGGTACAATGAGCAGTTCTTC. It specifies CASSRTSGGYNEQFF.

The chain couples TRBV7-3 to TRBJ2-5; tentatively, D is TRBD1 (5 bases). Germline lookup yields CDR1 SGHTA and CDR2 FQGTGA. Trimming cost V 0 bases and J 2 bases, with 13 bases left between them. This CDR3 contains 16 residues. CDR3 amino acids: CASSLTAGLGQETQYF. CDR3 nucleotides: TGTGCCAGCAGCTTAACTGCAGGGTTGGGACAAGAGACCCAGTACTTC. Combining the CDR3 with reference TRBV7-3 and TRBJ2-5 gives the whole variable domain GAGVSQTPSNKVTEKGKYVELRCDPISGHTALYWYRQSLGQGPEFLIYFQGTGAADDSGLPNDRFFAVRPEGSVSTLKIQRTERGDSAVYLCASSLTAGLGQETQYFGPGTRLLVL.

V and J are TRBV7-9 and TRBJ2-3, with D maybe TRBD2 (5 bases). V gave up 5 bases and J gave up 7 bases, with 10 bases separating them. Germline CDR1 and CDR2: SEHNR and FQNEAQ (reference sequence). CDR3 length: 12 residues. The CDR3 region is CASSLAGNTQYF. As DNA, the CDR3 is TGTGCCAGCAGCCTTGCCGGGAATACGCAGTATTTT.

The V call is TRBV19, the J call TRBJ1-4; 9 nucleotides match TRBD1. The CDR3 consists of 15 residues. With 9 bases clipped from V and 2 bases from J, the junction kept 7 bases outside the gene matches. Looked up from germline, CDR1 is LNHDA and CDR2 is SQIVND (reference sequence). CDR3 DNA sequence: TGTGCCAGCAGGGACAGGGCCGGGACTAATGAAAAACTGTTTTTT. This sequence encodes CASRDRAGTNEKLFF.